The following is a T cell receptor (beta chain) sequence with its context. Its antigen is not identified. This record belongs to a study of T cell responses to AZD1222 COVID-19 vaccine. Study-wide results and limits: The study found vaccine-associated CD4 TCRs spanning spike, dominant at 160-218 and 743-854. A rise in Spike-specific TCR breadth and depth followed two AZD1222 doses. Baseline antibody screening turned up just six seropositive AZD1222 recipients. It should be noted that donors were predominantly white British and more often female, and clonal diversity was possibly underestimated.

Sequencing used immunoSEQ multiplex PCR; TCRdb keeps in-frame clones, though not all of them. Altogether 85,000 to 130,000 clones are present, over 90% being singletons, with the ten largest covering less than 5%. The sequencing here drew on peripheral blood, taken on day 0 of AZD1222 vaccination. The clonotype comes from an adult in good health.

CDR3 region: CASSIWTGGLAGVGEQYF. The CDR3 bases are TGTGCCAGCAGCATCTGGACAGGGGGACTAGCGGGAGTTGGCGAGCAGTACTTC. This chain joins TRBV7-9 and TRBJ2-7, with 14 bases aligning to TRBD2. This CDR3 comprises 18 residues. Germline values: CDR1 SEHNR, CDR2 FQNEAQ (reference sequence). V lost 5 bases to trimming and J lost 6 bases; unmatched junction nucleotides: 15.